A selection of T cell receptor beta chains follows, all from one sample in a study of monozygotic twins with inflammatory bowel disease. TCRdb reprocessed the 5' RACE reads, with one entry per CDR3 protein and no DNA. The sample features roughly 300,000 distinct CDR3 sequences, with roughly 5.8% in its top ten. Material for sequencing was blood. The receptors derive from a human donor with ulcerative colitis or Crohn's disease, or a healthy co-twin of an affected twin (not recorded which). Both conserved end residues are part of each CDR3.

CASSLELVAGAFEAKNIQYF	TRBJ2-4	TRBV7-8
CASSLAQSAGELFF	TRBJ2-2	TRBV7-2
CASSLGQGFNQPQHF	TRBJ1-5	TRBV12-3/TRBV12-4
CASSVLSPSGANVLTF	TRBJ2-6	TRBV9
CASIGDLTGGENTIYF	TRBJ1-3	TRBV12-3/TRBV12-4
CASSVSYGGETQYF	TRBJ2-5	TRBV9
CASNQGGAANGYTF	TRBJ1-2	TRBV12-3/TRBV12-4
CASSPVVSYEQYF	TRBJ2-7	TRBV18
CASSQNRGLSGSSELFF	TRBJ2-2	TRBV4-1
CSASTINRDRNEQFF	TRBJ2-1	TRBV20-1
CASSFWGHNEQFF	TRBJ2-1	TRBV6-2/TRBV6-3
CASSFRLAGAYEQYF	TRBJ2-7	TRBV12-3/TRBV12-4
CSARKDRPTLYEQYF	TRBJ2-7	TRBV20-1
CSARGSLRSTRRTGELFF	TRBJ2-2	TRBV20-1
CSARGVNRGNTGELFF	TRBJ2-2	TRBV20-1
CASSVRDAETQYF	TRBJ2-5	TRBV9
CATSRDHLQGVYEQYF	TRBJ2-7	TRBV15
CASRRETGGETQYF	TRBJ2-5	TRBV5-1
CASSPTALNSPLHF	TRBJ1-6	TRBV7-2
CASSSRRLAGLNNEQFF	TRBJ2-1	TRBV6-5
CASSYSPSRSTDTQYF	TRBJ2-3	TRBV6-2/TRBV6-3
CASSQDTSGTSGSHEQYF	TRBJ2-7	TRBV4-3